The rows below give T cell receptor beta chains drawn from one sample of a study of lymphopenia after photon versus proton radiotherapy. Produced via immunoSEQ multiplex PCR; TCRdb's table is partial and in-frame only. The sample gives about 35,000 clones, around 90% of which show up once; roughly 15% is in the top ten. This sample comprised peripheral blood, obtained from a patient treated with photon-based radiotherapy. The receptors stem from a man in his 60s with cholangiocarcinoma. Each CDR3 is given with its conserved first and last residue. Each record gives: J gene, V gene, D gene, clone size, CDR3 protein, CDR3 DNA. D genes are given only for firm matches. Expanded clones get a size class; other rows say once, few or many, or leave the size out.

>TRBJ2-2|TRBV19|NA|NA
CASSIGVNTGELFF
TGTGCCAGTAGTATAGGGGTAAACACCGGGGAGCTGTTTTTT
>TRBJ2-7|TRBV15|TRBD2|NA
CATSRDTSGGSEYF
TGTGCCACCAGCAGGGACACTAGCGGGGGGTCCGAGTACTTC
>TRBJ2-1|TRBV10-2|TRBD2|NA
CASSAWLAASYNEQFF
TGCGCCAGCAGTGCTTGGCTAGCGGCATCCTACAATGAGCAGTTCTTC
>TRBJ2-3|TRBV14|NA|NA
CASSQDTGWVGTQYF
TGTGCCAGCAGCCAAGATACCGGGTGGGTCGGTACGCAGTATTTT
>TRBJ2-3|TRBV4-1|TRBD2|NA
CASSRAFETETSEDTQYF
TGCGCCAGCAGCCGCGCCTTTGAAACGGAGACTAGCGAGGATACGCAGTATTTT
>TRBJ2-3|TRBV6-4|NA|NA
CATSAELGRDTQYF
TGTGCCACCAGTGCTGAGCTGGGAAGGGATACGCAGTATTTT
>TRBJ2-2|TRBV5-1|TRBD2|NA
CASSLDAGGRTGELFF
TGCGCCAGCAGCTTGGACGCGGGAGGGAGAACCGGGGAGCTGTTTTTT
>TRBJ2-3|TRBV29-1|NA|NA
CSALDPTSTDTQYF
TGCAGCGCCCTGGACCCGACTAGCACAGATACGCAGTATTTT
>TRBJ2-1|TRBV28|TRBD1|once
CASSFAGGSYNEQFF
TGTGCCAGCAGTTTCGCAGGGGGCTCCTACAATGAGCAGTTCTTC
>TRBJ1-2|TRBV6-5|NA|NA
CASSRDTNYGYTF
TGTGCCAGCAGCCGGGACACTAACTATGGCTACACCTTC
>TRBJ2-6|TRBV5-1|NA|few
CASSTTASGANVLTF
TGCGCCAGCAGCACGACAGCCTCTGGGGCCAACGTCCTGACTTTC
>TRBJ1-5|TRBV19|TRBD1|NA
CASSQFTGAVQPQHF
TGTGCCAGTAGTCAATTCACAGGGGCGGTTCAGCCCCAGCATTTT
>TRBJ2-2|TRBV2|NA|NA
CASSDLTSGELFF
TGTGCCAGCAGTGATTTGACCTCCGGGGAGCTGTTTTTT
>TRBJ1-1|TRBV7-9|TRBD1|NA
CASSLDRGAEAFF
TGTGCCAGCAGCTTAGACAGGGGGGCTGAAGCTTTCTTT
>TRBJ2-5|TRBV19|NA|NA
CASMSVLSGETQYF
TGTGCCAGTATGTCGGTACTCAGTGGGGAGACCCAGTACTTC
>TRBJ2-5|TRBV27|TRBD1|NA
CASSLSTGTGETQYF
TGTGCCAGCAGTTTATCGACAGGGACGGGGGAGACCCAGTACTTC
>TRBJ2-2|TRBV5-5|NA|once
CASSLGPNTGELFF
TGTGCCAGCAGCTTGGGACCGAACACCGGGGAGCTGTTTTTT
>TRBJ2-7|TRBV9|NA|NA
CASSMTDDYEQYF
TGTGCCAGCAGCATGACCGACGACTACGAGCAGTACTTC
>TRBJ2-7|TRBV5-1|TRBD1|NA
CASSLVDRASYEQYF
TGCGCCAGCAGCTTGGTGGACAGGGCCTCCTACGAGCAGTACTTC
>TRBJ2-1|TRBV19|NA|NA
CATSGNLGNEQFF
TGTGCCACATCAGGGAACCTTGGGAATGAGCAGTTCTTC
>TRBJ2-7|TRBV13|TRBD2|NA
CASSSGLASYEQYF
TGTGCCAGCAGCTCGGGACTAGCGAGCTACGAGCAGTACTTC
>TRBJ1-3|TRBV9|TRBD1|NA
CASSVAFGTGNSPYTIYF
TGTGCCAGCAGCGTAGCTTTCGGGACAGGGAATAGTCCGTACACCATATATTTT
>TRBJ1-5|TRBV28|NA|NA
CATQPTDSYNQPQHF
TGTGCCACCCAACCCACAGACAGTTACAATCAGCCCCAGCATTTT
>TRBJ1-6|TRBV7-8|TRBD1|NA
CASSTYRGPNSPLHF
TGTGCCAGCAGCACCTACAGGGGGCCTAATTCACCCCTCCACTTT
>TRBJ2-7|TRBV19|TRBD2|NA
CAAGLAGAEQYF
TGTGCCGCCGGACTAGCGGGAGCCGAGCAGTACTTC
>TRBJ1-5|TRBV5-8|NA|NA
CASSLAVSRTSNQPQHF
TGTGCCAGCAGCTTGGCCGTTTCCCGGACGAGCAATCAGCCCCAGCATTTT
>TRBJ1-1|TRBV6-6|TRBD1|NA
CASSYPGGTEHTEAFF
TGTGCCAGCAGTTACCCCGGCGGGACAGAACACACTGAAGCTTTCTTT
>TRBJ2-7|TRBV7-3|TRBD1|NA
CASSFPTGGSHEQYF
TGTGCCAGCAGCTTTCCGACAGGGGGCTCCCACGAGCAGTACTTC